The source of this TCR beta chain is a study of control samples from healthy donors and cancer patients. TCRdb's copy holds only in-frame clones and misses some; the assay was immunoSEQ multiplex PCR. The sample consists of approximately 170,000 clones, more than 80% of them appearing once. This clone was seen a handful of times. The V gene's germline CDR1 is MRHNA and CDR2 SNTAGT. V dropped 0 bases and J dropped 6 bases, with 9 bases sitting between them. The CDR3 is 15 amino acids. J is TRBJ1-6 and V is TRBV6-4; D unclear. Sequencing was performed on blood. This clonotype originated in a man younger than 40 in good health. The CDR3 reads CASSDSAGTNSPLHF. For the CDR3, the DNA is TGTGCCAGCAGTGACTCGGCAGGCACTAATTCACCCCTCCACTTT.